A selection of T cell receptor beta chains follows, all from one sample in a study of cytotoxic CD8 clonotypes in ibrutinib-treated CLL. Sequenced by immunoSEQ multiplex PCR; TCRdb stores in-frame clones only, minus some. The sample consists of about 130,000 clones, 79% of them appearing once. This sample comprised PBMCs, obtained after 12 months of ibrutinib treatment. Every receptor here comes from a human donor with chronic lymphocytic leukemia. Both conserved end residues are part of each CDR3. The order of the fields is V gene, clone size, D gene, J gene, CDR3 protein, CDR3 DNA. A D gene is named only where the DNA matches it firmly. Some rows mark clone size as missing; the rest say once, few, many or name a class of expanded clone.

v_gene: TRBV5-1
abundance: -
d_gene: -
j_gene: TRBJ1-5
CDR3aa: CASREDSSLQPQHF
CDR3nt: TGCGCCAGCAGGGAGGACAGCTCCCTTCAGCCCCAGCATTTT

v_gene: TRBV18
abundance: -
d_gene: -
j_gene: TRBJ1-2
CDR3aa: CASSPITGRRPYGYTF
CDR3nt: TGTGCCAGCTCACCTATCACCGGCCGGAGGCCCTATGGCTACACCTTC

v_gene: TRBV5-6
abundance: -
d_gene: -
j_gene: TRBJ2-6
CDR3aa: CASSLAGANVLTF
CDR3nt: TGTGCCAGCAGCTTGGCCGGGGCCAACGTCCTGACTTTC

v_gene: TRBV5-4
abundance: few
d_gene: TRBD2
j_gene: TRBJ2-7
CDR3aa: CASSLVGEGLTDEQYF
CDR3nt: TGTGCCAGCAGCTTAGTGGGGGAGGGTTTGACCGACGAGCAGTACTTC

v_gene: TRBV2
abundance: -
d_gene: TRBD1
j_gene: TRBJ2-7
CDR3aa: CATLEGQGTYEQYF
CDR3nt: TGTGCCACCTTGGAGGGACAGGGCACCTACGAGCAGTACTTC

v_gene: TRBV4-2
abundance: -
d_gene: -
j_gene: TRBJ1-1
CDR3aa: CASSLSRGGPNTEAFF
CDR3nt: TGTGCCAGCAGCCTCTCAAGGGGCGGACCGAACACTGAAGCTTTCTTT

v_gene: TRBV7-2
abundance: few
d_gene: -
j_gene: TRBJ1-3
CDR3aa: CASSSEPSALFKNTIYF
CDR3nt: TGTGCCAGCAGCTCAGAGCCCTCGGCTCTGTTTAAGAACACCATATATTTT

v_gene: TRBV9
abundance: -
d_gene: -
j_gene: TRBJ2-1
CDR3aa: CASSVASGSGPYNEQFF
CDR3nt: TGTGCCAGCAGCGTAGCTTCGGGTAGCGGACCTTACAATGAGCAGTTCTTC

v_gene: TRBV10-3
abundance: -
d_gene: -
j_gene: TRBJ2-2
CDR3aa: CAIGGKANTGELFF
CDR3nt: TGTGCCATCGGCGGAAAGGCAAACACCGGGGAGCTGTTTTTT

v_gene: TRBV7-9
abundance: -
d_gene: -
j_gene: TRBJ2-2
CDR3aa: CASSWWGGQPTNTGELFF
CDR3nt: TGTGCCAGCAGCTGGTGGGGGGGCCAGCCGACGAACACCGGGGAGCTGTTTTTT

v_gene: TRBV6-5
abundance: -
d_gene: -
j_gene: TRBJ1-2
CDR3aa: CASTSFWGYGYTF
CDR3nt: TGTGCCAGCACTTCCTTCTGGGGCTATGGCTACACCTTC

v_gene: TRBV4-2
abundance: few
d_gene: -
j_gene: TRBJ1-1
CDR3aa: CASSAGRNTEAFF
CDR3nt: TGTGCCAGCAGCGCCGGGAGGAACACTGAAGCTTTCTTT

v_gene: TRBV27
abundance: -
d_gene: -
j_gene: TRBJ2-7
CDR3aa: CASSLAAGIYEQYF
CDR3nt: TGTGCCAGCAGTTTAGCGGCAGGAATCTACGAGCAGTACTTC

v_gene: TRBV7-2
abundance: -
d_gene: -
j_gene: TRBJ2-7
CDR3aa: CASSLVQSYEQYF
CDR3nt: TGTGCCAGCAGCTTAGTGCAGTCCTACGAGCAGTACTTC

v_gene: TRBV7-2
abundance: -
d_gene: -
j_gene: TRBJ1-2
CDR3aa: CASSFTGTYGYTF
CDR3nt: TGTGCCAGCAGCTTCACAGGCACCTATGGCTACACCTTC

v_gene: TRBV4-1
abundance: -
d_gene: TRBD2
j_gene: TRBJ2-1
CDR3aa: CASSQRLAGLGPRDNEQFF
CDR3nt: TGCGCCAGCAGCCAACGACTAGCGGGCTTGGGACCTCGGGACAATGAGCAGTTCTTC

v_gene: TRBV5-8
abundance: -
d_gene: -
j_gene: TRBJ2-7
CDR3aa: CASSFGTAVYEQYF
CDR3nt: TGTGCCAGCAGCTTCGGGACTGCCGTTTACGAGCAGTACTTC

v_gene: TRBV2
abundance: -
d_gene: TRBD1
j_gene: TRBJ1-3
CDR3aa: CASRRNYPTRGLGNTIYF
CDR3nt: TGTGCCAGCAGGCGCAACTATCCAACCAGGGGGCTTGGAAACACCATATATTTT

v_gene: TRBV7-9
abundance: -
d_gene: -
j_gene: TRBJ2-7
CDR3aa: CASSLSDTTSEYPYEQYF
CDR3nt: TGTGCCAGCAGCTTATCCGATACTACCAGCGAATATCCTTACGAGCAGTACTTC

v_gene: TRBV11-1
abundance: -
d_gene: -
j_gene: TRBJ2-7
CDR3aa: CASSLIMGEQYF
CDR3nt: TGTGCCAGCAGCTTAATCATGGGCGAGCAGTACTTC

v_gene: TRBV5-1
abundance: once
d_gene: -
j_gene: TRBJ2-1
CDR3aa: CASSPVEVANEQFF
CDR3nt: TGCGCCAGCAGCCCAGTTGAGGTTGCCAATGAGCAGTTCTTC

v_gene: TRBV18
abundance: -
d_gene: TRBD2
j_gene: TRBJ2-3
CDR3aa: CASSLFSGGSTDTQYF
CDR3nt: TGTGCCAGCTCACTATTTAGCGGGGGAAGCACAGATACGCAGTATTTT

v_gene: TRBV25-1
abundance: -
d_gene: TRBD2
j_gene: TRBJ2-7
CDR3aa: CASSDPTREGNFRDEQYF
CDR3nt: TGTGCCAGCAGTGACCCTACTAGGGAGGGAAACTTTCGGGACGAGCAGTACTTC

v_gene: TRBV14
abundance: -
d_gene: -
j_gene: TRBJ2-7
CDR3aa: CASSQIGQGSYEQYF
CDR3nt: TGTGCCAGCAGCCAAATTGGGCAGGGATCCTACGAGCAGTACTTC

v_gene: TRBV11-2
abundance: few
d_gene: -
j_gene: TRBJ1-5
CDR3aa: CASSFERDQPQHF
CDR3nt: TGTGCCAGCAGCTTCGAGAGGGACCAGCCCCAGCATTTT

v_gene: TRBV6-6
abundance: once
d_gene: TRBD1
j_gene: TRBJ1-5
CDR3aa: CASSSTGTGKQPQHF
CDR3nt: TGTGCCAGCAGTTCTACCGGGACAGGGAAGCAGCCCCAGCATTTT

v_gene: TRBV28
abundance: -
d_gene: -
j_gene: TRBJ2-3
CDR3aa: CASSPSIARYGADTQYF
CDR3nt: TGTGCCAGCAGTCCTAGCATAGCTCGATATGGGGCAGATACGCAGTATTTT

v_gene: TRBV9
abundance: -
d_gene: TRBD1
j_gene: TRBJ2-1
CDR3aa: CASSVGPGQGYNEQFF
CDR3nt: TGTGCCAGCAGCGTTGGACCGGGACAGGGTTACAATGAGCAGTTCTTC

v_gene: TRBV7-6
abundance: -
d_gene: TRBD1
j_gene: TRBJ2-3
CDR3aa: CASSQTGGTDTQYF
CDR3nt: TGTGCCAGCAGCCAAACAGGGGGCACAGATACGCAGTATTTT

v_gene: TRBV2
abundance: -
d_gene: -
j_gene: TRBJ2-7
CDR3aa: CASRTGTLPSEQYF
CDR3nt: TGTGCCAGCAGGACCGGGACGCTACCCTCCGAGCAGTACTTC

v_gene: TRBV6-1
abundance: -
d_gene: -
j_gene: TRBJ2-7
CDR3aa: CASRLGGEQYF
CDR3nt: TGTGCCAGCAGGCTGGGCGGCGAGCAGTACTTC

v_gene: TRBV10-3
abundance: few
d_gene: TRBD2
j_gene: TRBJ2-7
CDR3aa: CAISLLAEGFYEQYF
CDR3nt: TGTGCCATCAGCCTGCTAGCGGAAGGATTCTACGAGCAGTACTTC

v_gene: TRBV7-2
abundance: -
d_gene: -
j_gene: TRBJ2-7
CDR3aa: CASSFGSYEQYF
CDR3nt: TGTGCCAGCAGCTTTGGGTCTTACGAGCAGTACTTC

v_gene: TRBV6-6
abundance: -
d_gene: TRBD2
j_gene: TRBJ2-1
CDR3aa: CASSPSSGSSYNEQFF
CDR3nt: TGTGCCAGCAGTCCCTCGAGCGGGAGCTCCTACAATGAGCAGTTCTTC

v_gene: TRBV4-2
abundance: few
d_gene: -
j_gene: TRBJ1-1
CDR3aa: CASSQDQMNTEAFF
CDR3nt: TGTGCCAGCAGCCAAGATCAGATGAACACTGAAGCTTTCTTT

v_gene: TRBV4-3
abundance: few
d_gene: TRBD1
j_gene: TRBJ1-3
CDR3aa: CASSKGQSSGNTIYF
CDR3nt: TGCGCCAGCAGCAAGGGACAGAGCTCTGGAAACACCATATATTTT

v_gene: TRBV4-3
abundance: -
d_gene: -
j_gene: TRBJ2-4
CDR3aa: CASSQDPGSSNIQYF
CDR3nt: TGCGCCAGCAGCCAAGATCCGGGTAGTAGTAACATTCAGTACTTC

v_gene: TRBV27
abundance: -
d_gene: -
j_gene: TRBJ1-1
CDR3aa: CASSFGTEAFF
CDR3nt: TGTGCCAGCAGTTTTGGTACTGAAGCTTTCTTT

v_gene: TRBV19
abundance: -
d_gene: TRBD2
j_gene: TRBJ2-1
CDR3aa: CASSIRLAGEMGYNEQFF
CDR3nt: TGTGCCAGTAGTATTCGACTAGCGGGAGAGATGGGCTACAATGAGCAGTTCTTC

v_gene: TRBV27
abundance: -
d_gene: -
j_gene: TRBJ1-2
CDR3aa: CASTGRNYGYTF
CDR3nt: TGTGCCAGCACAGGGCGTAACTATGGCTACACCTTC

v_gene: TRBV9
abundance: -
d_gene: -
j_gene: TRBJ1-1
CDR3aa: CASSPHTRGPGMNTEAFF
CDR3nt: TGTGCCAGCAGCCCACATACAAGGGGCCCGGGGATGAACACTGAAGCTTTCTTT

v_gene: TRBV7-2
abundance: -
d_gene: TRBD2
j_gene: TRBJ2-1
CDR3aa: CASSLSGGNEQFF
CDR3nt: TGTGCCAGCAGCTTATCGGGGGGGAATGAGCAGTTCTTC

v_gene: TRBV7-3
abundance: -
d_gene: TRBD2
j_gene: TRBJ2-3
CDR3aa: CASSQTSGSTDTQYF
CDR3nt: TGTGCCAGCAGCCAGACTAGCGGGAGCACAGATACGCAGTATTTT

v_gene: TRBV5-1
abundance: -
d_gene: -
j_gene: TRBJ2-5
CDR3aa: CASSLVAKQETQYF
CDR3nt: TGCGCCAGCAGCTTGGTGGCAAAACAAGAGACCCAGTACTTC

v_gene: TRBV28
abundance: -
d_gene: -
j_gene: TRBJ2-5
CDR3aa: CASSRRGGPQYF
CDR3nt: TGTGCCAGCAGTCGGCGAGGGGGGCCCCAGTACTTC

v_gene: TRBV6-1
abundance: -
d_gene: -
j_gene: TRBJ2-1
CDR3aa: CASSELAARRGANEQFF
CDR3nt: TGTGCCAGCAGTGAATTAGCCGCCCGAAGGGGTGCCAATGAGCAGTTCTTC

v_gene: TRBV5-1
abundance: -
d_gene: -
j_gene: TRBJ2-7
CDR3aa: CASSFRQMNSYEQYF
CDR3nt: TGCGCCAGCAGCTTCCGACAGATGAACTCCTACGAGCAGTACTTC

v_gene: TRBV6-5
abundance: once
d_gene: -
j_gene: TRBJ2-3
CDR3aa: CASSWVSSGTDTQYF
CDR3nt: TGTGCCAGCAGTTGGGTAAGCTCGGGCACAGATACGCAGTATTTT

v_gene: TRBV4-1
abundance: few
d_gene: TRBD1
j_gene: TRBJ1-4
CDR3aa: CASRLRGTGYEKLFF
CDR3nt: TGCGCCAGCAGACTCCGAGGGACAGGGTACGAAAAACTGTTTTTT

v_gene: TRBV19
abundance: few
d_gene: -
j_gene: TRBJ1-2
CDR3aa: CASSIGGDGYTF
CDR3nt: TGTGCCAGTAGTATCGGAGGTGATGGCTACACCTTC

v_gene: TRBV19
abundance: -
d_gene: -
j_gene: TRBJ2-4
CDR3aa: CASMPSREGSSIQYF
CDR3nt: TGTGCCAGTATGCCCAGTAGAGAGGGTAGTAGCATTCAGTACTTC

v_gene: TRBV10-2
abundance: -
d_gene: TRBD2
j_gene: TRBJ2-1
CDR3aa: CATGGVTYNEQFF
CDR3nt: TGCGCCACGGGGGGAGTAACCTACAATGAGCAGTTCTTC

v_gene: TRBV27
abundance: -
d_gene: -
j_gene: TRBJ1-1
CDR3aa: CASSSPQQGGKNTEAFF
CDR3nt: TGTGCCAGCAGTTCCCCCCAACAGGGCGGGAAGAACACTGAAGCTTTCTTT

v_gene: TRBV21-1
abundance: -
d_gene: -
j_gene: TRBJ2-7
CDR3aa: CASSKDRAELYEQYF
CDR3nt: TGTGCCAGCAGCAAAGATAGAGCGGAGTTATACGAGCAGTACTTC

v_gene: TRBV6-5
abundance: -
d_gene: TRBD1
j_gene: TRBJ1-3
CDR3aa: CGSGQNSGNTIYF
CDR3nt: TGTGGCTCGGGACAGAACTCTGGAAACACCATATATTTT

v_gene: TRBV18
abundance: once
d_gene: -
j_gene: TRBJ1-4
CDR3aa: CASSTGLQTNEKLFF
CDR3nt: TGTGCCAGCTCAACCGGACTCCAAACTAATGAAAAACTGTTTTTT

v_gene: TRBV13
abundance: -
d_gene: -
j_gene: TRBJ2-5
CDR3aa: CASSSYDISETQYF
CDR3nt: TGTGCCAGCAGCTCCTATGACATCTCAGAGACCCAGTACTTC

v_gene: TRBV7-2
abundance: few
d_gene: TRBD2
j_gene: TRBJ2-1
CDR3aa: CASSLEGTSGYNEQFF
CDR3nt: TGTGCCAGCAGTCTAGAGGGGACTAGCGGATACAATGAGCAGTTCTTC

v_gene: TRBV7-6
abundance: few
d_gene: TRBD1
j_gene: TRBJ1-1
CDR3aa: CASRQGGGYTEAFF
CDR3nt: TGTGCCAGCCGTCAAGGGGGCGGTTACACTGAAGCTTTCTTT